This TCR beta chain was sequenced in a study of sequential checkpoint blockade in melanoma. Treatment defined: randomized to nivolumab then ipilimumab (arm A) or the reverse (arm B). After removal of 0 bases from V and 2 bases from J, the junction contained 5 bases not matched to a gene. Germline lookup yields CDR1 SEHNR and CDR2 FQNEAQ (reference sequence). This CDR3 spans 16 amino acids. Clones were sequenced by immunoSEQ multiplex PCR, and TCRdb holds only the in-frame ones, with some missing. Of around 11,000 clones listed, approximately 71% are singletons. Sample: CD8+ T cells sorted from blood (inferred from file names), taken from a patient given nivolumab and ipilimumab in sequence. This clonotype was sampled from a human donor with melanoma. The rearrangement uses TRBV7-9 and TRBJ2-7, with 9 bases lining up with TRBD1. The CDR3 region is CASSLALGQGAYEQYF. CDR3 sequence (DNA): TGTGCCAGCAGCTTAGCGTTGGGACAGGGCGCCTACGAGCAGTACTTC.